The 27 T cell receptor beta chains presented below share a single source sample, sequenced in a study of blood T cell repertoires in COVID-19. Generated by immunoSEQ multiplex PCR, the TCRdb table keeps only in-frame clones and is missing some. This table holds hundreds of thousands of clones, 75% to 90% found once. Source material: peripheral blood. The receptors come from a woman in her forties who had recovered from COVID-19.

The chain carries TRBV11-2 and TRBJ2-7, with 7 positions matching TRBD1. Germline trimming cut 2 bases from V and 13 bases from J; bases unmatched to any gene: 11. The germline V gene encodes CDR1 SGHAT and CDR2 FQNNGV. This CDR3 is built from 13 residues. The CDR3 DNA follows: TGTGCCAGCAGCTTATCACGAGGGACAGCCATTTACTTC. Translated, it gives CASSLSRGTAIYF.

The chain employs TRBV7-2 and TRBJ1-2, with D possibly TRBD1 on 5 matching bases. This CDR3 is built from 14 residues. Germline V gene sequence: CDR1 SGHTA, CDR2 FQGNSA. The V and J ends lost 5 bases and 6 bases respectively, with 16 bases between them. In DNA, the CDR3 is TGTGCCAGCAGCGTACAGGAACAGATGAATGGCTACACCTTC. As protein: CASSVQEQMNGYTF.

J is TRBJ2-1 and V is TRBV27; D not resolved. The V end was cut by 5 bases, the J end by 0 bases, with 14 bases between. The germline gives CDR1 MNHEY, CDR2 SMNVEV (reference sequence). The CDR3 runs to 16 residues. The CDR3 DNA reads as TGTGCCAGCAGTAGACTGCGCGAGAGCTCCTACAATGAGCAGTTCTTC. Translated, it gives CASSRLRESSYNEQFF.

V gene TRBV27 combines with J gene TRBJ2-1, with D possibly TRBD2 on 5 matching bases. CDR3 size: 14 residues. Germline V gene data show CDR1 as MNHEY and CDR2 as SMNVEV (reference sequence). Trimming took off 1 base at V and 6 bases at J, with 10 bases between the two ends. This chain's CDR3 is CASSLWAGSNEQFF. The CDR3 nucleotides read TGTGCCAGCAGTTTATGGGCGGGTTCCAATGAGCAGTTCTTC.

V gene TRBV29-1 combines with J gene TRBJ2-7; TRBD1 matches 9 bases. This CDR3 is built from 15 residues. Germline V lookup: CDR1 SQVTM, CDR2 ANQGSEA. V lost 5 bases to trimming and J lost 0 bases; unmatched junction nucleotides: 8. Here the CDR3 reads CSVKDRGLSSYEQYF. The CDR3, as DNA: TGCAGCGTTAAGGACAGGGGTCTAAGCTCCTACGAGCAGTACTTC.

This chain uses TRBV28 with TRBJ2-7; no definite D call. This CDR3 contains 13 residues. The V gene lost 2 bases and the J gene lost 3 bases, with 8 bases spanning the gap. Germline assignment: CDR1 MDHEN and CDR2 SYDVKM. The CDR3 bases are TGTGCCAGCAGTTTACCTGCGGTCTACGAGCAGTACTTC. It translates to CASSLPAVYEQYF.

The chain carries TRBV7-9 and TRBJ1-5; weak D call: TRBD1 (6 bases). V lost 4 bases to trimming and J lost 7 bases, with 14 bases between them. Germline loops: CDR1 SEHNR, CDR2 FQNEAQ (reference sequence). The CDR3 sequence is 14 residues long. The CDR3 DNA reads as TGTGCCAGCAGCTCTGAGACAGGATCCCAGCCCCAGCATTTT. Translating gives CASSSETGSQPQHF.

The chain is built from TRBV9 and TRBJ2-3; TRBD1 aligns across 7 bases. The trim removed 4 bases at V and 4 bases at J, leaving 6 bases unmatched. Germline V gene data show CDR1 as SGDLS and CDR2 as YYNGEE. This CDR3 is built from 14 residues. The CDR3 bases are TGTGCCAGCAGCCCCTTGGGACAGTCAGATACGCAGTATTTT. This sequence encodes CASSPLGQSDTQYF.

The chain uses TRBV11-2 and TRBJ2-4; 9 nucleotides match TRBD1. This CDR3 contains 14 residues. With V trimmed by 5 bases and J by 7 bases, 6 bases remained unmatched. The germline V gene encodes CDR1 SGHAT and CDR2 FQNNGV. The DNA for the CDR3 is TGTGCCAGCAGCCCGGACAGGGGCCTGAACATTCAGTACTTC. It is translated as CASSPDRGLNIQYF.

The genes are TRBV6-2 or TRBV6-3 and TRBJ1-1; TRBD1 matches at 8 bases. Germline trimming cut 6 bases from V and 4 bases from J; bases unmatched to any gene: 7. Germline CDR1 reads MNHEY; CDR2 reads SVGEGT. The CDR3 length is 14 residues. CDR3 sequence reads: CASSGQGWGTEAFF. CDR3 sequence (DNA): TGTGCCAGCAGCGGACAGGGTTGGGGCACTGAAGCTTTCTTT.

This sequence joins TRBV2 and TRBJ1-1, with D possibly being TRBD1 (5 bases). Trimming left V 11 bases short and J 7 bases short, with 17 bases between. The length of the CDR3 is 12 residues. The germline V gene has CDR1 SNHLY and CDR2 FYNNEI. CDR3 DNA sequence: TGTGCCGTCCGGGGGGACCTTCTTGAAGCTTTCTTT. This encodes CAVRGDLLEAFF. Combining the CDR3 with reference TRBV2 and TRBJ1-1 gives the whole variable domain EPEVTQTPSHQVTQMGQEVILRCVPISNHLYFYWYRQILGQKVEFLVSFYNNEISEKSEIFDDQFSVERPDGSNFTLKIRSTKLEDSAMYFCAVRGDLLEAFFGQGTRLTVV.

The V gene is TRBV30, the J gene TRBJ2-7; TRBD1 is a possible D gene (5 bases). The CDR3 runs 14 residues. Germline V gene sequence: CDR1 GTSNPN, CDR2 SVGIG (reference sequence). V lost 0 bases to trimming and J lost 3 bases, with 12 bases between them. The CDR3 DNA sequence: TGTGCCTGGAGTGTGGGGCAGCAAGGCTACGAGCAGTACTTC. This translates into CAWSVGQQGYEQYF.

This clone appeared a single time. The J gene is TRBJ1-2, the V gene TRBV5-1; a possible D gene is TRBD1 (6 bases). The germline gives CDR1 SGHRS, CDR2 YFSETQ. This CDR3 spans 15 amino acids. The V gene lost 5 bases and the J gene lost 4 bases, with 18 bases spanning the gap. CDR3 sequence reads: CASRPETGVFYGYTF. CDR3 nucleotide sequence: TGCGCCAGCAGGCCAGAGACAGGCGTTTTCTATGGCTACACCTTC.

The CDR3 is CASSPTAGTAYEQYF. DNA for the CDR3: TGCGCCAGCAGCCCCACCGCGGGGACAGCCTACGAGCAGTACTTC. This chain links TRBV4-1 with TRBJ2-7, with D possibly matching TRBD1 (7 bases). With 4 bases removed from V and 2 bases from J, the gap between germline ends came to 15 bases. Germline CDR1 reads MGHRA; CDR2 reads YSYEKL. This CDR3 is 15 amino acids long.

This clone came up a few times. This chain uses TRBV7-3 with TRBJ1-2; no firm D call. Trimming shortened V by 2 bases and J by 6 bases, and 4 bases separated the two germline ends. CDR1 is SGHTA and CDR2 is FQGTGA in the germline V gene. The CDR3 totals 11 residues. The CDR3, as DNA: TGTGCCAGCAGCTTAGAGGATGGCTACACCTTC. It yields the protein CASSLEDGYTF.

In regard to this clone: The conserved closing phenylalanine or tryptophan is absent in this CDR3, likely reflecting a read error. The DNA is left out, because the CDR3 cannot be placed on it with certainty; the CDR3 is given as TCRdb lists it. The chain recombines TRBV12-3 or TRBV12-4 with TRBJ1-2; TRBD1 is taken as the D call from the table, unchecked against the DNA. Counting both end residues, the CDR3 totals 12 amino acids. CDR3: CASSLLRQAPMI.

For the CDR3, the DNA is TGTGCCAGCAGCTTAACGGGGACAAAACAGTACTTC. The encoded protein is CASSLTGTKQYF. The chain couples TRBV11-2 to TRBJ2-7; D perhaps matches TRBD1 (6 bases). V lost 2 bases, J lost 10 bases, and 12 bases lay in between. The CDR3 is made up of 12 amino acids. Germline CDR1 SGHAT, CDR2 FQNNGV. Variable domain in full (rest from reference TRBV11-2 and TRBJ2-7): EAGVAQSPRYKIIEKRQSVAFWCNPISGHATLYWYQQILGQGPKLLIQFQNNGVVDDSQLPKDRFSAERLKGVDSTLKIQPAKLEDSAVYLCASSLTGTKQYFGPGTRLTVT.

The rearrangement links TRBV7-9 to TRBJ2-7, with TRBD1 matching 7 bases. Germline lookup yields CDR1 SEHNR and CDR2 FQNEAQ (reference sequence). The CDR3 is made up of 15 amino acids. With V trimmed by 4 bases and J by 6 bases, 12 bases remained unmatched. CDR3 loop: CASSSRTGTEAEQYF. The CDR3 DNA is TGTGCCAGCAGCTCCCGCACCGGGACAGAGGCCGAGCAGTACTTC.

This chain uses TRBV9 with TRBJ1-5; D remains ambiguous. The ends were cut back, 4 bases at V and 7 bases at J, with 12 bases in the middle. This CDR3 region has 13 residues. CDR1 is SGDLS, CDR2 YYNGEE, per germline. The CDR3 sequence is CASSRGGTQPQHF. The DNA of the CDR3 is TGTGCCAGCAGCCGGGGAGGAACGCAGCCCCAGCATTTT.

The gene calls are TRBV6-6 and TRBJ1-3; weak D call: TRBD1 (6 bases). Germline CDR1 is MNHNY and CDR2 is SVGAGI (reference sequence). The V end was cut by 6 bases, the J end by 1 base, with 13 bases between. The CDR3 length is 15 residues. CDR3 loop: CASRTFRGSGNTIYF. CDR3 nucleotides: TGTGCCAGCAGGACTTTCAGGGGTTCTGGAAACACCATATATTTT.

There are a few counts of this clone. This chain links TRBV27 with TRBJ1-2; D might be TRBD1 (6 bases). The CDR3 consists of 14 residues. Germline V gives CDR1 MNHEY, CDR2 SMNVEV (reference sequence). Trimming removed 8 bases at V and 3 bases at J, with 16 bases between. The CDR3 nucleotides read TGTGCCAGCCGACTCCTGGGACAAGACTATGGCTACACCTTC. It yields the protein CASRLLGQDYGYTF.

V is TRBV6-5 and J is TRBJ1-2; unclear D gene. The CDR3 is 14 amino acids. V was pared by 7 bases and J by 4 bases, with 16 bases between. In germline, CDR1 is MNHEY, CDR2 SVGAGI. CDR3 nucleotides: TGTGCCAGCACCTACGTCCCCCACGGCTATGGCTACACCTTC. Translation gives CASTYVPHGYGYTF.

The chain has TRBV7-9 and TRBJ1-1; no clear D. This CDR3 has 13 residues. V lost 4 bases, J lost 3 bases, and 9 bases lay in between. The germline V gene has CDR1 SEHNR and CDR2 FQNEAQ (reference sequence). The CDR3 is CASSSRWDTEAFF. The CDR3, as DNA: TGTGCCAGCAGCTCTAGGTGGGACACTGAAGCTTTCTTT.

The V call is TRBV7-9, the J call TRBJ2-1; weak D call: TRBD2 (6 bases). The CDR3 has 16 amino acids. Trimming removed 1 base from V and 0 bases from J, with 10 bases in between. Per the germline V gene, CDR1 is SEHNR and CDR2 is FQNEAQ (reference sequence). The CDR3 region has the DNA TGTGCCAGCAGCTTAGGCGGGGCTAGCTCCTACAATGAGCAGTTCTTC. Residues: CASSLGGASSYNEQFF.

CDR3 sequence (DNA): TGTGCCACCAGGGGGGCAACCGGGGAGCTGTTTTTT. It is translated as CATRGATGELFF. This chain links TRBV24-1 with TRBJ2-2; the D gene is possibly TRBD1 (6 bases). V gave up 7 bases and J gave up 5 bases, with 7 bases separating them. The CDR3 is 12 residues long. Germline lookup yields CDR1 KGHDR and CDR2 SFDVKD.

The genes are TRBV12-3 or TRBV12-4 and TRBJ2-1; D unclear. This CDR3 has 13 amino acids. V was cut by 7 bases and J by 4 bases, with 11 bases left in between. CDR3 in amino acids: CASTIERYNEQFF. For the CDR3, the DNA is TGTGCCAGCACCATTGAGAGGTACAATGAGCAGTTCTTC.

The rearrangement joins TRBV7-3 to TRBJ2-2, with TRBD2 matching over 9 bases. The CDR3 runs 16 residues. Germline V gene sequence: CDR1 SGHTA, CDR2 FQGTGA. The trim removed 4 bases at V and 7 bases at J, leaving 10 bases unmatched. Written as DNA, the CDR3 is TGTGCCAGCAGCTCCCTTGCGGGGGGGCTAAACGGGGAGCTGTTTTTT. Residues: CASSSLAGGLNGELFF. Using reference TRBV7-3 and TRBJ2-2 for the parts outside the CDR3, the full variable domain is GAGVSQTPSNKVTEKGKYVELRCDPISGHTALYWYRQSLGQGPEFLIYFQGTGAADDSGLPNDRFFAVRPEGSVSTLKIQRTERGDSAVYLCASSSLAGGLNGELFFGEGSRLTVL.